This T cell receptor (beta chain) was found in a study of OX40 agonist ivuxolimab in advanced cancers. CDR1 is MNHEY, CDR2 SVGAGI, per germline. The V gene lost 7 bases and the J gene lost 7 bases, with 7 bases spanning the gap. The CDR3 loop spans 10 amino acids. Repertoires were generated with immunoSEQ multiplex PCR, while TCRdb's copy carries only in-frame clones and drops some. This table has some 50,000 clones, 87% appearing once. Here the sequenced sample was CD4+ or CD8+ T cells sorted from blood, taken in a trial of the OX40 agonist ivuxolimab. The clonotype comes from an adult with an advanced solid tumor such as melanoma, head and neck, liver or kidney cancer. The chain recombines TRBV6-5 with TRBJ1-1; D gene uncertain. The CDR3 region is CASTVLEAFF. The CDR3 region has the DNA TGTGCCAGCACCGTTCTTGAAGCTTTCTTT.